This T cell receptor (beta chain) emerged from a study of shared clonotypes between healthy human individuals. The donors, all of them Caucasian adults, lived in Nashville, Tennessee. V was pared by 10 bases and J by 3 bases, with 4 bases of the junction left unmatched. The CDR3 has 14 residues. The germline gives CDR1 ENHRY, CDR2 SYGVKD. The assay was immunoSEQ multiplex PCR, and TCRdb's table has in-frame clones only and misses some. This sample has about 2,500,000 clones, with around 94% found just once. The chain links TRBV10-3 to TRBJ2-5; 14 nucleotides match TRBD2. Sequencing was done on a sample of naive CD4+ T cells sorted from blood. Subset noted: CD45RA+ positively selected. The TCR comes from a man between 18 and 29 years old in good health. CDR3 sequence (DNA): TGTGCCACCAGGACTAGCGGGGGGAAAGAGACCCAGTACTTC. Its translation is CATRTSGGKETQYF.